The 14 T cell receptor beta chains below were found in one sample sequenced in a study of radiotherapy plus CTLA-4 blockade in lung cancer. Some clones are missing from TCRdb's copy, which holds only in-frame ones; the method was immunoSEQ multiplex PCR. This table has 40,000 to 55,000 clones, roughly three quarters appearing once. The sequencing used peripheral blood, collected from a patient treated with radiotherapy plus ipilimumab. The receptors originated from a human donor with non-small cell lung cancer whose response to radiotherapy plus ipilimumab could not be evaluated.

V gene TRBV28 combines with J gene TRBJ2-5; D not resolved. This CDR3 region has 12 residues. Germline V CDR1 and CDR2: MDHEN, SYDVKM. V shed 7 bases and J shed 4 bases, with 10 bases lying between them. CDR3 coding DNA: TGTGCCAGCATGGGCCCGCGAGAGACCCAGTACTTC. As protein: CASMGPRETQYF.

This clone was counted a few times. The J gene is TRBJ2-1, the V gene TRBV2; 7 nucleotides line up with TRBD2. V shed 5 bases and J 3 bases; nucleotides not matched to a gene: 7. The germline V gene has CDR1 SNHLY and CDR2 FYNNEI. This CDR3 comprises 15 residues. The DNA for the CDR3 is TGTGCCAGCAGTTTGGGACGGACTAGCTACAATGAGCAGTTCTTC. Its translation is CASSLGRTSYNEQFF.

Regarding this clone: Within the sample, other DNA sequences also encode this same CDR3. The chain joins TRBV6-6 to TRBJ2-1; tentative D call: TRBD2 (5 bases). The CDR3 spans 14 residues. Deletions cut 0 bases from V and 3 bases from J, with 6 bases between. Germline-derived CDR1 and CDR2 are MNHNY and SVGAGI (reference sequence). The CDR3 DNA follows: TGTGCCAGCAGTTACTCGAGGGTCTACAATGAGCAGTTCTTC. Protein: CASSYSRVYNEQFF.

A single count supports this clone. The gene calls are TRBV7-8 and TRBJ2-7, with 8 bases fitting TRBD1. J gave up 4 bases and V 5 bases, and 7 bases lay outside the gene matches. CDR1 and CDR2 from the germline V gene are SGHVS and FQNEAQ. The CDR3 consists of 14 residues. The DNA for the CDR3 is TGTGCCAGCAGCGTCGCAGGGGGCTTTTACGAGCAGTACTTC. This sequence encodes CASSVAGGFYEQYF.

CDR3 region: CASGTGRSYEQYF. Written as DNA, the CDR3 is TGTGCCAGCGGGACAGGGCGCTCCTACGAGCAGTACTTC. This chain connects TRBV11-3 to TRBJ2-7, with 9 bases identical to TRBD1. Germline CDR1 SGHNT, CDR2 YENEEA. V gave up 8 bases and J gave up 0 bases; unmatched junction bases: 2. The length of the CDR3 is 13 residues. The full variable domain, its missing parts supplied by reference TRBV11-3 and TRBJ2-7, is EAGVVQSPRYKIIEKKQPVAFWCNPISGHNTLYWYLQNLGQGPELLIRYENEEAVDDSQLPKDRFSAERLKGVDSTLKIQPAELGDSAVYLCASGTGRSYEQYFGPGTRLTVT.

This clone was detected a few times. The rearrangement uses TRBV11-2 and TRBJ2-1, with 8 nucleotides matching TRBD2. Trimming at V came to 8 bases and at J to 3 bases, leaving 9 bases not matched to a gene. Germline values: CDR1 SGHAT, CDR2 FQNNGV. CDR3 length: 15 amino acids. CDR3 coding DNA: TGTGCCAGCCATATGAGCGGGGGATACTACAATGAGCAGTTCTTC. Protein product: CASHMSGGYYNEQFF. The full variable domain, its missing parts supplied by reference TRBV11-2 and TRBJ2-1, is EAGVAQSPRYKIIEKRQSVAFWCNPISGHATLYWYQQILGQGPKLLIQFQNNGVVDDSQLPKDRFSAERLKGVDSTLKIQPAKLEDSAVYLCASHMSGGYYNEQFFGPGTRLTVL.

CDR3 nucleotides: TGTGCCAGCAGCCCCATAAGGGGCAGGGCAGATACGCAGTATTTT. It translates to CASSPIRGRADTQYF. The rearrangement uses TRBV7-9 and TRBJ2-3; D might be TRBD1 (5 bases). The CDR3 is 15 amino acids. The V gene lost 5 bases and the J gene lost 4 bases, with 16 bases spanning the gap. Germline V CDR1 and CDR2: SEHNR, FQNEAQ (reference sequence).

This sequence joins TRBV2 and TRBJ1-1; TRBD1 matches 7 bases. This CDR3 contains 15 residues. V was pared by 4 bases and J by 0 bases, with 5 bases of the junction left unmatched. Looked up from germline, CDR1 is SNHLY and CDR2 is FYNNEI. The CDR3 here is CASSAVTGVNTEAFF. CDR3 in DNA: TGTGCCAGCAGTGCCGTTACAGGGGTGAACACTGAAGCTTTCTTT.

The chain uses TRBV5-1 and TRBJ2-3; D is unclear. The ends were cut back, 0 bases at V and 4 bases at J, with 6 bases in the middle. This CDR3 is 13 amino acids long. Germline CDR1 reads SGHRS; CDR2 reads YFSETQ. The CDR3 loop is CASSLGDADTQYF. CDR3 in DNA: TGCGCCAGCAGCTTGGGAGATGCAGATACGCAGTATTTT.

The chain uses TRBV7-9 and TRBJ1-1; 8 bases are shared with TRBD1. The V and J ends lost 2 bases and 1 base, in that order; junction bases with no gene match: 6. The CDR3 loop spans 16 amino acids. Germline CDR1 SEHNR, CDR2 FQNEAQ (reference sequence). CDR3 protein: CASSLWGGTGNTEAFF. DNA of the CDR3: TGTGCCAGCAGCTTATGGGGGGGGACAGGGAACACTGAAGCTTTCTTT. Filled out from reference TRBV7-9 and TRBJ1-1, the complete variable domain reads DTGVSQNPRHKITKRGQNVTFRCDPISEHNRLYWYRQTLGQGPEFLTYFQNEAQLEKSRLLSDRFSAERPKGSFSTLEIQRTEQGDSAMYLCASSLWGGTGNTEAFFGQGTRLTVV.

V and J are TRBV7-2 and TRBJ1-6, with D unclear. Trimming took 1 base from V and 4 from J, leaving 17 bases between them. The CDR3 runs 18 residues. Germline-derived CDR1 and CDR2 are SGHTA and FQGNSA. CDR3 coding DNA: TGTGCCAGCAGCTTAGGAGAGCGAAGTGGAAGGTATAATTCACCCCTCCACTTT. Its protein is CASSLGERSGRYNSPLHF.

The chain joins TRBV27 to TRBJ2-3; TRBD2 agrees at 11 bases. Germline CDR1 reads MNHEY; CDR2 reads SMNVEV (reference sequence). Trimming at V came to 6 bases and at J to 0 bases, leaving 8 bases not matched to a gene. The CDR3 is 17 amino acids. The CDR3 DNA sequence: TGTGCCAGCAGCACAATGGGACTAGCGGCTAGCACAGATACGCAGTATTTT. It encodes CASSTMGLAASTDTQYF.

The rearrangement joins TRBV15 to TRBJ1-2; maybe TRBD1 (5 bases). With 1 base removed from V and 5 bases from J, the gap between germline ends came to 11 bases. The CDR3 loop spans 14 amino acids. Germline V gene data show CDR1 as LNHNV and CDR2 as YYDKDF (reference sequence). The CDR3 loop is CATSRVPGVYGYTF. In DNA form, the CDR3 reads TGTGCCACCAGCAGAGTTCCGGGGGTTTATGGCTACACCTTC.

The genes are TRBV6-5 and TRBJ1-4; D is perhaps TRBD1 (6 bases). Germline CDR1 is MNHEY and CDR2 is SVGAGI. V was pared by 6 bases and J by 2 bases, with 13 bases between. The CDR3 sequence is 15 residues long. The DNA for the CDR3 is TGTGCCAGCAGCCGGGACATGGGGACTAATGAAAAACTGTTTTTT. Amino acids: CASSRDMGTNEKLFF.